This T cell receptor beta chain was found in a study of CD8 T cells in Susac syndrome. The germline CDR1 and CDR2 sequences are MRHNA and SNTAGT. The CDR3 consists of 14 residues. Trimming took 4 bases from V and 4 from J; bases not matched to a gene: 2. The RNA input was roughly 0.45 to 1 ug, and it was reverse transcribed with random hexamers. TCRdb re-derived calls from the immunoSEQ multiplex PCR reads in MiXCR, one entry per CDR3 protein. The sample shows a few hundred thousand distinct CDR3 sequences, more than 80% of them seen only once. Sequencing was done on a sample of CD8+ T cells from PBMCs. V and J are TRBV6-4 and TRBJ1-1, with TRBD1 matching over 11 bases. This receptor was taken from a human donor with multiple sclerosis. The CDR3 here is CASSAGTGGTEAFF. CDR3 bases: TGTGCCAGCAGTGCCGGGACAGGGGGCACTGAAGCTTTCTTT.